This T cell receptor (beta chain) was profiled in a study of control samples from healthy donors and cancer patients. The germline gives CDR1 MNHNS, CDR2 SASEGT. The CDR3 extends over 17 amino acids. The trim removed 6 bases at V and 7 bases at J, leaving 17 bases unmatched. The table came from immunoSEQ multiplex PCR; TCRdb's copy has only in-frame clones and leaves some out. The sample has some 190,000 clones. The chain carries TRBV6-1 and TRBJ1-2, with 10 bases fitting TRBD1. The sequenced sample was blood. This clonotype was obtained from a woman under 40 in good health. CDR3 in amino acids: CASRESPGQGISSGYTF. The CDR3 nucleotides read TGTGCCAGCAGAGAAAGCCCGGGACAGGGGATCAGTAGTGGCTACACCTTC.